This is a list of T cell receptor beta chains from one sample in a study of metastatic and nonmetastatic thyroid tumors. MiXCR re-clonotyped the PCR reads for TCRdb. The sample records over 7,000 clones, roughly 14% being singletons. Sequencing was done on a sample of blood. Receptors originate from a female donor with papillary thyroid cancer or a benign thyroid nodule (not recorded which). Some clones in this sample may be carry-over from other donors' samples. Each CDR3 is given with its conserved first and last residue. The D gene is left open where the match is weak. Some rows mark clone size as missing; the rest say once, few, many or name a class of expanded clone.

V: TRBV28
size: few
J: TRBJ1-1
D: -
DNA: TGTGCCAGCAGTCCACCCCCCCGAGCCTATGGCACTGAAGCTTTCTTT
CDR3: CASSPPPRAYGTEAFF

V: TRBV6-1
size: medium-sized
J: TRBJ1-2
D: -
DNA: TGTGCCAGCGAATTACGAAGGGGCTATGGCTACACCTTC
CDR3: CASELRRGYGYTF

V: TRBV20-1
size: medium-sized
J: TRBJ1-5
D: -
DNA: TGCAGTGCTAGTATCGGCGGGGCCCATAGCAATCAGCCCCAGCATTTT
CDR3: CSASIGGAHSNQPQHF

V: TRBV6-4
size: -
J: TRBJ2-2
D: -
DNA: TGTGCCAGCAGTGAAAGGGCAGGGTTTGGCGTGGAGCTGTTTTTT
CDR3: CASSERAGFGVELFF

V: TRBV3-1
size: -
J: TRBJ2-3
D: TRBD1
DNA: TGTGCCAGCAGCCAAGGACAGGGCGACACAGATACGCAGTATTTT
CDR3: CASSQGQGDTDTQYF

V: TRBV27
size: few
J: TRBJ1-5
D: -
DNA: TGTGCCAGCAGTCCCAGGGTCGACAGGTCGGAGCAGCCCCAGCATTTT
CDR3: CASSPRVDRSEQPQHF

V: TRBV30
size: -
J: TRBJ1-5
D: -
DNA: TGTGCCTGGAGTGTTGAGGATAGCAATCAGCCCCAGCATTTT
CDR3: CAWSVEDSNQPQHF

V: TRBV2
size: -
J: TRBJ2-1
D: -
DNA: TGTGCCAGCAGCTGGACCGAGCAGTTCTTC
CDR3: CASSWTEQFF

V: TRBV15
size: few
J: TRBJ2-3
D: TRBD1
DNA: TGTGCCACCAGCAGAGATCTAGGACAGGGGGCCACAGATACGCAGTATTTT
CDR3: CATSRDLGQGATDTQYF

V: TRBV28
size: medium-sized
J: TRBJ1-1
D: -
DNA: TGTGCCAGCAGGATGACGGCACTGGAAGCTTTCTTT
CDR3: CASRMTALEAFF

V: TRBV27
size: few
J: TRBJ2-7
D: -
DNA: TGTGCCAGCGGTTTTTTGGAACGGGGATTGGAAGAGCAGTACTTC
CDR3: CASGFLERGLEEQYF

V: TRBV12-3/TRBV12-4
size: medium-sized
J: TRBJ1-3
D: TRBD1
DNA: TGTGCCAGCAGCCCTGGACAGGGTATGGACACCATATATTTT
CDR3: CASSPGQGMDTIYF

V: TRBV11-3
size: -
J: TRBJ2-7
D: -
DNA: TGTGCCAGCAGCTTAGATGGGTGGGTCGAGCAGTACTTC
CDR3: CASSLDGWVEQYF

V: TRBV12-3/TRBV12-4
size: many
J: TRBJ2-6
D: TRBD2
DNA: TGTGCCAGCAGTGGAGGGAGGGGAAGTGGGGCCAACGTCCTGACTTTC
CDR3: CASSGGRGSGANVLTF

V: TRBV20-1
size: medium-sized
J: TRBJ1-6
D: -
DNA: TGCAGTGCTAGAGCTCACGGGGAGTTCCTCCACTTT
CDR3: CSARAHGEFLHF

V: TRBV5-1
size: -
J: TRBJ2-7
D: -
DNA: TGCGCCAGCAGAGTCGAACATGTCTACGAGCAGCACTTC
CDR3: CASRVEHVYEQHF

V: TRBV7-2
size: many
J: TRBJ2-5
D: -
DNA: TGTGCCAGCAGCTTGAGTTGGGTCCAAGAGACCCAGTACTTC
CDR3: CASSLSWVQETQYF

V: TRBV30
size: medium-sized
J: TRBJ1-5
D: -
DNA: TGTGCCTGGAGCGTCCAGGGCCAGCCCCAGCATTTT
CDR3: CAWSVQGQPQHF

V: TRBV20-1
size: -
J: TRBJ2-3
D: TRBD2
DNA: TGCAGTGCCTCCCAGTCCCGGGAGGGGACAGATACGCAGTATTTT
CDR3: CSASQSREGTDTQYF

V: TRBV12-3/TRBV12-4
size: medium-sized
J: TRBJ1-2
D: TRBD1
DNA: TGTGCCACGGGTCTACAGGGGGCTGGCTATGGCTACACCTTC
CDR3: CATGLQGAGYGYTF

V: TRBV11-2
size: many
J: TRBJ1-2
D: -
DNA: TGTGCCCGTTCTAGGGGCTACACCTTC
CDR3: CARSRGYTF

V: TRBV28
size: large
J: TRBJ2-7
D: TRBD2
DNA: TGTGCCAGCAGCCCCGGACTAGCGGGACTCTACGAGCAGTACTTC
CDR3: CASSPGLAGLYEQYF

V: TRBV7-8
size: many
J: TRBJ1-5
D: -
DNA: TGTGCCAGCAGCCCGACGAGGTTTACGAGCAATCAGCCCCAGCATTTT
CDR3: CASSPTRFTSNQPQHF

V: TRBV28
size: medium-sized
J: TRBJ2-1
D: -
DNA: TGTGCCAGCACCACCGACAATGAGCAGTTCTTC
CDR3: CASTTDNEQFF